These 30 T cell receptor beta chains were sequenced from one sample in a study of blood T cell repertoires in COVID-19. Measured with immunoSEQ multiplex PCR; TCRdb has only the in-frame clones, and not every one. The repertoire holds roughly 80,000 clones, with roughly 78% as singletons. Sequencing used peripheral blood. These receptors all come from a human donor in a cohort sampled during active COVID-19.

The genes are TRBV7-9 and TRBJ2-1, with 12 bases fitting TRBD2. CDR1 is SEHNR and CDR2 is FQNEAQ in the germline V gene (reference sequence). Trimming cost V 7 bases and J 1 base; bases outside gene matches: 14. This CDR3 has 19 residues. CDR3 DNA sequence: TGTGCCAGCACCACTGCCCCCATACTAGCGGGGGGATCCTACAATGAGCAGTTCTTC. Translated: CASTTAPILAGGSYNEQFF.

CDR3 sequence: CASSGTGPVTETQYF. The CDR3, as DNA: TGCGCCAGCAGTGGTACAGGGCCAGTCACAGAGACCCAGTACTTC. The chain couples TRBV10-2 to TRBJ2-5; TRBD1 is a possible D gene (6 bases). Germline V gives CDR1 WSHSY, CDR2 SAAADI. CDR3 size: 15 residues. V was shortened by 4 bases and J by 4 bases, with 16 bases between the two germline ends.

The chain has TRBV7-9 and TRBJ1-6; 11 bases agree with TRBD1. Germline CDR1 is SEHNR and CDR2 is FQNEAQ (reference sequence). CDR3 length equals 16 residues. With 5 bases clipped from V and 7 bases from J, the junction kept 7 bases outside the gene matches. CDR3 nucleotide sequence: TGTGCCAGCAGCGACGGGACAGGGGGACGCAATTCACCCCTCCACTTT. It yields the protein CASSDGTGGRNSPLHF.

The DNA of the CDR3 is TGCGCCAGCAGTTCCGGGACAGGTTCCTCTAACTATGGCTACACCTTC. Amino acid sequence: CASSSGTGSSNYGYTF. This chain uses TRBV5-1 with TRBJ1-2, with TRBD1 identical over 8 bases. The germline V gene encodes CDR1 SGHRS and CDR2 YFSETQ. CDR3 length equals 16 residues. The trim removed 5 bases at V and 0 bases at J, leaving 9 bases unmatched.

This sequence joins TRBV5-4 and TRBJ1-6, with TRBD1 identical over 8 bases. Germline CDR1 and CDR2: SGHNT and YYREEE (reference sequence). Losses at the gene ends were 4 bases for V and 6 bases for J; bases not matched to a gene: 6. CDR3 length: 15 amino acids. The chain's CDR3 is CASSAPGQGNSPLHF. CDR3 in DNA: TGTGCCAGCAGCGCGCCCGGACAGGGTAATTCACCCCTCCACTTT.

The rearrangement links TRBV28 to TRBJ2-5; the D gene is possibly TRBD2 (6 bases). Germline lookup yields CDR1 MDHEN and CDR2 SYDVKM. This CDR3 is 16 amino acids long. V was clipped by 7 bases and J by 2 bases, with 20 bases between them. The CDR3 here is CASNEPTSNLQETQYF. CDR3 in DNA: TGTGCCAGCAACGAGCCCACTAGCAACCTTCAAGAGACCCAGTACTTC.

This clone has just a few counts. J is TRBJ1-1 and V is TRBV2; D unclear. This CDR3 comprises 10 residues. CDR1 and CDR2 from the germline V gene are SNHLY and FYNNEI. The V gene lost 10 bases and the J gene lost 2 bases, with 5 bases spanning the gap. CDR3 nucleotides: TGTGCCATCTTAAACACTGAAGCTTTCTTT. Translation gives CAILNTEAFF.

V is TRBV6-4 and J is TRBJ2-5; 12 nucleotides match TRBD1. The germline V gene encodes CDR1 MRHNA and CDR2 SNTAGT. CDR3 length: 14 residues. The trim removed 3 bases at V and 4 bases at J, leaving 0 bases unmatched. This CDR3 reads CASSEGQGAETQYF. CDR3 sequence (DNA): TGTGCCAGCAGTGAGGGACAGGGGGCAGAGACCCAGTACTTC.

The V call is TRBV12-5, the J call TRBJ1-1; TRBD1 aligns across 7 bases. Trimming cost V 0 bases and J 1 base; bases outside gene matches: 5. The CDR3 runs to 16 residues. Looked up from germline, CDR1 is LGHNT and CDR2 is FRNRAP. CDR3 in amino acids: CASGLVSGTANTEAFF. The CDR3 region has the DNA TGTGCTAGTGGTTTGGTATCCGGGACAGCGAACACTGAAGCTTTCTTT. The full variable domain, in which reference TRBV12-5 and TRBJ1-1 provide the parts outside the CDR3, is DARVTQTPRHKVTEMGQEVTMRCQPILGHNTVFWYRQTMMQGLELLAYFRNRAPLDDSGMPKDRFSAEMPDATLATLKIQPSEPRDSAVYFCASGLVSGTANTEAFFGQGTRLTVV.

This rearrangement joins TRBV5-6 to TRBJ1-4; 9 positions match TRBD1. The CDR3 is made up of 15 amino acids. The trim removed 3 bases at V and 8 bases at J, leaving 8 bases unmatched. Per germline, CDR1 SGHDT and CDR2 YYEEEE. Written as DNA, the CDR3 is TGTGCCAGCAGCTCCCGGACAGGGGCGACAGAAAAACTGTTTTTT. As protein: CASSSRTGATEKLFF.

The gene calls are TRBV7-8 and TRBJ1-1; TRBD1 might be the D (5 bases). The CDR3 has 16 amino acids. The germline V gene has CDR1 SGHVS and CDR2 FQNEAQ. The ends were cut back, 5 bases at V and 0 bases at J, with 16 bases in the middle. CDR3 DNA: TGTGCCAGCAGCCTTAAACCCCAGGGCTTGAACACTGAAGCTTTCTTT. Its translation is CASSLKPQGLNTEAFF.

The chain joins TRBV6-5 to TRBJ1-5, with TRBD1 as a possible D gene (5 bases). The V end was cut by 6 bases, the J end by 7 bases, with 13 bases between. CDR3 length: 13 residues. The V gene's germline CDR1 is MNHEY and CDR2 SVGAGI. CDR3: CASRPATVQPQHF. In DNA, the CDR3 is TGTGCCAGCAGGCCAGCGACAGTCCAGCCCCAGCATTTT.

The chain joins TRBV9 to TRBJ2-3; 9 nucleotides agree with TRBD2. The CDR3 spans 15 residues. Germline V lookup: CDR1 SGDLS, CDR2 YYNGEE. Trimming removed 0 bases from V and 5 bases from J; junction bases left unmatched: 4. The CDR3 bases are TGTGCCAGCAGCGTAGGCGGGGGGGCCGAAGATACGCAGTATTTT. It translates to CASSVGGGAEDTQYF.

The chain combines TRBV28 with TRBJ1-6; 7 nucleotides align to TRBD1. Trimming removed 6 bases from V and 7 bases from J; junction bases left unmatched: 6. Germline-derived CDR1 and CDR2 are MDHEN and SYDVKM. This CDR3 contains 14 residues. Written as DNA, the CDR3 is TGTGCCAGCAGCAGTGACAGGGCCAATTCACCCCTCCACTTT. This translates into CASSSDRANSPLHF.

The rearrangement links TRBV29-1 to TRBJ2-2, with 8 bases lining up with TRBD1. The CDR3 contains 15 residues. Germline loops: CDR1 SQVTM, CDR2 ANQGSEA. Unmatched junction bases numbered 10, after V lost 4 bases and J lost 6 bases. The CDR3 reads CSVARQGAFPGELFF. The CDR3 bases are TGCAGCGTTGCGAGGCAGGGGGCATTTCCCGGGGAGCTGTTTTTT.

The rearrangement uses TRBV15 and TRBJ2-5; TRBD2 matches 9 bases. J lost 0 bases, V lost 1 base, and 3 bases had no gene match. Germline assignment: CDR1 LNHNV and CDR2 YYDKDF (reference sequence). There are 16 residues in the CDR3. The CDR3 sequence: CATSRASGMYQETQYF. As DNA, the CDR3 is TGTGCCACCAGCAGAGCTAGCGGGATGTACCAAGAGACCCAGTACTTC.

This sequence joins TRBV28 and TRBJ2-7; D gene uncertain. This CDR3 has 16 amino acids. Trimming removed 4 bases from V and 3 bases from J, with 19 bases in between. Germline V gene sequence: CDR1 MDHEN, CDR2 SYDVKM. The CDR3 DNA follows: TGTGCCAGCAGTTCCCCCGCGCGGAACGCGAACTACGAGCAGTACTTC. Translating gives CASSSPARNANYEQYF.

This chain connects TRBV29-1 to TRBJ1-1; unclear D gene. Germline values: CDR1 SQVTM, CDR2 ANQGSEA. The length of the CDR3 is 13 residues. V dropped 6 bases and J dropped 1 base, with 12 bases sitting between them. CDR3 nucleotide sequence: TGCAGCGTCACGGTGCAGGCGAACACTGAAGCTTTCTTT. This encodes CSVTVQANTEAFF.

The rearrangement links TRBV18 to TRBJ1-5; 9 bases align to TRBD1. V trimming: 4 bases; J trimming: 5 bases; junction bases outside the gene matches: 6. From germline, CDR1 is KGHSH and CDR2 LQKENI. The CDR3 contains 15 residues. CDR3 nucleotide sequence: TGTGCCAGCTCACTTGGGACAGGGCACTATCAGCCCCAGCATTTT. As protein: CASSLGTGHYQPQHF. Complete variable domain (other parts from reference TRBV18 and TRBJ1-5): NAGVMQNPRHLVRRRGQEARLRCSPMKGHSHVYWYRQLPEEGLKFMVYLQKENIIDESGMPKERFSAEFPKEGPSILRIQQVVRGDSAAYFCASSLGTGHYQPQHFGDGTRLSIL.

V and J are TRBV25-1 and TRBJ1-3, with D unclear. The CDR3 extends over 12 amino acids. V lost 6 bases, J lost 6 bases, and 9 bases lay in between. Germline V CDR1 and CDR2: MGHDK, SYGVNS. CDR3 sequence: CASSRAENTIYF. In DNA, the CDR3 is TGTGCCAGCAGCCGAGCGGAAAACACCATATATTTT.

The CDR3 loop is CATRYSFSYGYTF. Here the CDR3 DNA reads TGTGCCACCCGATACAGCTTCTCCTATGGCTACACCTTC. The chain recombines TRBV19 with TRBJ1-2; D remains unclear. This CDR3 is built from 13 residues. Looked up from germline, CDR1 is LNHDA and CDR2 is SQIVND (reference sequence). Trimming took off 10 bases at V and 4 bases at J, with 16 bases between the two ends.

This clone came up a few times. The rearrangement joins TRBV11-2 to TRBJ2-1, with no clear D. CDR3 length: 13 amino acids. V lost 7 bases, J lost 2 bases, and 9 bases lay in between. CDR1 and CDR2 (germline): SGHAT, FQNNGV. CDR3 sequence reads: CASTPGTYNEQFF. In nucleotides, the CDR3 is TGTGCCAGCACCCCAGGAACCTACAATGAGCAGTTCTTC.

This sequence joins TRBV28 and TRBJ1-4, with D possibly being TRBD1 (5 bases). Trimming stripped 4 bases from V and 7 bases from J, with 10 bases between. Germline V CDR1 and CDR2: MDHEN, SYDVKM. CDR3 length: 13 residues. The CDR3 protein is CASSYQGSEKLFF. The CDR3 region has the DNA TGTGCCAGCAGTTACCAGGGAAGTGAAAAACTGTTTTTT.

This clone showed up just once. This chain links TRBV6-5 with TRBJ2-1, with D possibly being TRBD1 (5 bases). Germline CDR1 and CDR2: MNHEY and SVGAGI. Trimming removed 3 bases from V and 0 bases from J, with 9 bases in between. This CDR3 is built from 15 residues. CDR3 amino acids: CASSYQGSSYNEQFF. CDR3 DNA sequence: TGTGCCAGCAGTTATCAGGGTAGCTCCTACAATGAGCAGTTCTTC.

This clone appeared a single time. The chain employs TRBV7-9 and TRBJ2-1; TRBD2 matches 9 bases. This CDR3 has 15 residues. The V and J ends lost 6 bases and 6 bases, in that order; junction bases with no gene match: 9. The germline CDR1 and CDR2 sequences are SEHNR and FQNEAQ (reference sequence). The CDR3 protein is CASRGRGGAANEQFF. The CDR3 nucleotides are TGTGCCAGCAGAGGGCGCGGGGGGGCGGCCAATGAGCAGTTCTTC.

The sample holds one count of this clone. The rearrangement joins TRBV19 to TRBJ1-5, with D unresolved. Germline assignment: CDR1 LNHDA and CDR2 SQIVND (reference sequence). The CDR3 sequence is 13 residues long. Deletions cut 8 bases from V and 6 bases from J, with 14 bases between. The CDR3 region has the DNA TGTGCCAGTGACCAGTGGGAGGGTCAGCCCCAGCATTTT. Translated: CASDQWEGQPQHF.

Turning to this clone: This may arise from a read error, as a much more abundant clone is one base away. This chain joins TRBV6-5 and TRBJ2-1; a possible D gene is TRBD1 (6 bases). Germline assignment: CDR1 MNHEY and CDR2 SVGAGI. Trimming took 6 bases from V and 4 from J, leaving 10 bases between them. CDR3 size: 13 residues. The CDR3 reads CASSFTGYNEQFF. The CDR3 DNA reads TGTGCCAGCAGCTTCACAGGGTACAATGAGCAGTTCTTC.

The genes are TRBV7-9 and TRBJ1-1; TRBD1 might be the D (5 bases). There are 16 residues in the CDR3. Germline lookup yields CDR1 SEHNR and CDR2 FQNEAQ (reference sequence). V lost 6 bases, J lost 5 bases, and 22 bases lay in between. In DNA, the CDR3 is TGTGCCAGCAGTCGGATCGATGGGGGGGGTCGGACTGAAGCTTTCTTT. Translation gives CASSRIDGGGRTEAFF.

The chain combines TRBV24-1 with TRBJ1-2; 11 bases match TRBD1. The CDR3 sequence is 14 residues long. Germline V CDR1 and CDR2: KGHDR, SFDVKD. J lost 7 bases, V lost 3 bases, and 3 bases had no gene match. The CDR3 here is CATSDPGQGAGYTF. The CDR3 DNA reads as TGTGCCACCAGTGATCCCGGACAGGGGGCTGGCTACACCTTC.

V and J are TRBV6-1 and TRBJ1-1; the match to TRBD1 covers 7 bases. V lost 2 bases to trimming and J lost 3 bases; unmatched junction nucleotides: 3. CDR3 size: 14 residues. Per germline, CDR1 MNHNS and CDR2 SASEGT. CDR3 sequence (DNA): TGTGCCAGCAGTGAAACAGGGGTGGACACTGAAGCTTTCTTT. This gives the protein CASSETGVDTEAFF.